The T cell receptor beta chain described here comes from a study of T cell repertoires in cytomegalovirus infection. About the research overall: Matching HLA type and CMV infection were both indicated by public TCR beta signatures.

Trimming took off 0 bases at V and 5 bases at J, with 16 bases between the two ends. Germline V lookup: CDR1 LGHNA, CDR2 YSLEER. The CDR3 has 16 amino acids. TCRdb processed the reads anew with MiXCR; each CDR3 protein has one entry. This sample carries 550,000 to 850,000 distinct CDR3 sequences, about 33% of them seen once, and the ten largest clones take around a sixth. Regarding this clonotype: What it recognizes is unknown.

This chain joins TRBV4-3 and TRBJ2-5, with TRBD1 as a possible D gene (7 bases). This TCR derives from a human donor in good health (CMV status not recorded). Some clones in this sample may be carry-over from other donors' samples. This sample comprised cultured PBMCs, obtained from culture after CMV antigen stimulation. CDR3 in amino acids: CASSQEARGAGETQYF. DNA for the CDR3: TGCGCCAGCAGCCAAGAAGCCAGGGGGGCGGGGGAGACCCAGTACTTC.